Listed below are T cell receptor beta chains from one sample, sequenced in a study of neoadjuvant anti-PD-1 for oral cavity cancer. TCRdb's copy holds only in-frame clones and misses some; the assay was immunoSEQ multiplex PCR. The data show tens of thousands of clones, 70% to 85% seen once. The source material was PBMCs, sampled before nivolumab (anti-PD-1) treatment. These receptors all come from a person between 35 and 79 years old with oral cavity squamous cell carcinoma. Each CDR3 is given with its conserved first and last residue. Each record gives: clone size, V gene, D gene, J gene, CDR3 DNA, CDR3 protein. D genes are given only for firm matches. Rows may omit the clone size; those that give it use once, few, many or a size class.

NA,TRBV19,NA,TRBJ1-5,TGTGCCAGTAGTATGGACGTATCACGGCCCCAGCATTTT,CASSMDVSRPQHF
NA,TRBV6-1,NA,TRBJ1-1,TGTGCCAGCAGCGATAAAATTATGGGCACTGAAGCTTTCTTT,CASSDKIMGTEAFF
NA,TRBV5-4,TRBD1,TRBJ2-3,TGTGCCAGCAGCGTTGGGACAGGGCCAGATACGCAGTATTTT,CASSVGTGPDTQYF
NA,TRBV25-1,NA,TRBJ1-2,TGTGCCAGCAGTAAAAGCTACAGGGCTGGCTACACCTTC,CASSKSYRAGYTF
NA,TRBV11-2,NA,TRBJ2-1,TGTGCCAGCAGCTTAGAAGGCCCCTTTTATGATGAGCAGTTCTTC,CASSLEGPFYDEQFF
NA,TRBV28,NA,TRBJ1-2,TGTGCCAGCACCCCGGACAGTCGAGGCTACACCTTC,CASTPDSRGYTF
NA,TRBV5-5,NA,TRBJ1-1,TGTGCCAGCAGCTTGGCACGGGAGGGGGCTGAAGCTTTCTTT,CASSLAREGAEAFF
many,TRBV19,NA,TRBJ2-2,TGTGCCAGTATGTCGTTAACAAACACCGGGGAGCTGTTTTTT,CASMSLTNTGELFF
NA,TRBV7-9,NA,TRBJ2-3,TGTGCCAGCAGCTTAGGGGGGTTAGCTACGCAGTATTTT,CASSLGGLATQYF
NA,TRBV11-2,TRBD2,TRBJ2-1,TGTGCCAGCAGCTTAGAACTAGCGGGGTCCAATGAGCAGTTCTTC,CASSLELAGSNEQFF
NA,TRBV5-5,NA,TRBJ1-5,TGTGCCAGCAGCTCTACGTATTATAGCAATCAGCCCCAGCATTTT,CASSSTYYSNQPQHF
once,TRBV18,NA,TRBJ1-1,TGTGCCAGCTCACCACGAAGCTCTACCTTTGAAGCTTTCTTT,CASSPRSSTFEAFF
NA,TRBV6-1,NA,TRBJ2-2,TGTGCCAGCAGAGCCGGGACAAACACCGGGGAGCTGTTTTTT,CASRAGTNTGELFF
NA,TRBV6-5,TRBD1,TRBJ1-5,TGTGCCAGCAGCCCCACCCGACAGGGTGCGCAGCCCCAGCATTTT,CASSPTRQGAQPQHF
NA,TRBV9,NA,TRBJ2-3,TGTGCCAGCAGCGTAGGTCCAGGAGATGCCACAGATACGCAGTATTTT,CASSVGPGDATDTQYF
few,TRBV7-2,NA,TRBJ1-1,TGTGCCAGCAGCTTAACCCTCGGGGCCTTCACTGAAGCTTTCTTT,CASSLTLGAFTEAFF
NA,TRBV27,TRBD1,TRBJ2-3,TGTGCCAGTCAGGGGGCAAGGGGAGCAACAGATACGCAGTATTTT,CASQGARGATDTQYF
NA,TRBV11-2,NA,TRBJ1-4,TGTGCCAGCAGCGGGGACCGAAATGAAAAACTGTTTTTT,CASSGDRNEKLFF
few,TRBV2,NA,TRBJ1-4,TGTGCCAGCAGGTGGACCGACTTAACTAATGAAAAACTGTTTTTT,CASRWTDLTNEKLFF
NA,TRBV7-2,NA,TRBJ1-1,TGTGCCAGCAGCTTACAGGCGGCGAATTCTGAAGCTTTCTTT,CASSLQAANSEAFF
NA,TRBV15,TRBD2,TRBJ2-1,TGTGCCACCAGCAGAGTCCGACTAGCGGGACCTGCCGCCAATGAGCAGTTCTTC,CATSRVRLAGPAANEQFF